This T cell receptor beta chain was retrieved from a study of T-cell reconstitution after alpha-beta-depleted transplantation in children. This CDR3 region has 13 residues. Germline CDR1 MNHEY, CDR2 SMNVEV (reference sequence). V lost 4 bases, J lost 3 bases, and 10 bases lay in between. A note on this clonotype: Its target is unknown.

It was with unique molecular identifiers that the TCRbeta library was prepared. TCRdb independently ran MiXCR on the PCR reads; one entry per CDR3 protein. Of roughly 350,000 distinct CDR3 sequences listed, around 15% are singletons. Overall study findings and caveats: Expanded graft clones numbering several hundred reportedly gave rise to alpha-beta T cells about two months after transplant.

V and J are TRBV27 and TRBJ2-7; no definite D call. This sample comprised PBMCs, mostly from graft donor cells, obtained 360 days after TCRalphabeta/CD19-depleted stem cell transplant. This TCR was sampled from a male patient aged 2-9 years who had a stem cell transplant for acute lymphoblastic leukemia, so the T cells may come from the graft donor. This CDR3 reads CASSSEIHYEQYF. For the CDR3, the DNA is TGTGCCAGCAGTTCCGAAATCCACTACGAGCAGTACTTC.